The rows below give T cell receptor beta chains drawn from one sample of a study of blood T cell repertoires in COVID-19. Sequenced by immunoSEQ multiplex PCR; TCRdb stores in-frame clones only, minus some. The repertoire holds 95,000 to 150,000 clones, with approximately 85% as singletons. Source material: peripheral blood. These receptors were taken from a man aged 80 or over with active or convalescent COVID-19. Each CDR3 is given with its conserved first and last residue. D genes are given only for firm matches. Not every row has a clone size; where given, it reads once, few, many or a size class.

CDR3aa	CDR3nt	len	v_gene	abundance	j_gene	d_gene
CASSYSVGAVNQPQHF	TGTGCCAGCAGTTACTCGGTGGGAGCAGTAAATCAGCCCCAGCATTTT	16	TRBV6-2/TRBV6-3	few	TRBJ1-5	.
CASSHIDSDTQYF	TGTGCCAGCAGCCATATAGACTCTGATACGCAGTATTTT	13	TRBV4-2	.	TRBJ2-3	.
CASSSSSNYGYTF	TGTGCCAGTAGTTCAAGTAGTAACTATGGCTACACCTTC	13	TRBV19	.	TRBJ1-2	.
CASSLRQGYAEKLFF	TGTGCCAGCAGTCTCCGACAGGGTTACGCTGAAAAACTGTTTTTT	15	TRBV7-2	.	TRBJ1-4	TRBD1
CASSQRDRGFGQPQHF	TGCGCCAGCAGCCAAAGGGACAGGGGCTTTGGGCAGCCCCAGCATTTT	16	TRBV4-1	once	TRBJ1-5	TRBD1
CASSPGEGMNTEAFF	TGTGCCAGCAGCCCGGGCGAGGGCATGAACACTGAAGCTTTCTTT	15	TRBV11-2	.	TRBJ1-1	.
CASSEVQGRETQYF	TGTGCCAGCAGTGAAGTACAGGGGAGGGAGACCCAGTACTTC	14	TRBV6-1	.	TRBJ2-5	.
CASSLRGGETDTQYF	TGTGCCAGCAGCTTAAGGGGGGGTGAAACAGATACGCAGTATTTT	15	TRBV7-2	.	TRBJ2-3	.
CASSLRAPNDRVNGYTF	TGTGCCAGCAGCTTAAGGGCCCCGAACGACAGGGTTAATGGCTACACCTTC	17	TRBV7-9	.	TRBJ1-2	TRBD1
CASSVSGRRRADTQYF	TGTGCCAGTAGTGTAAGCGGGAGACGGAGGGCAGATACGCAGTATTTT	16	TRBV19	.	TRBJ2-3	TRBD2
CASSPSQGTPTNEKLFF	TGTGCCAGCAGTCCTTCACAGGGAACTCCAACTAATGAAAAACTGTTTTTT	17	TRBV28	.	TRBJ1-4	.
CASRLTGSGDIQYF	TGTGCCAGCAGGCTGACCGGCAGCGGGGACATTCAGTACTTC	14	TRBV9	.	TRBJ2-4	TRBD2
CASSLGTIQETQYF	TGTGCCAGCTCACTCGGGACAATCCAAGAGACCCAGTACTTC	14	TRBV18	.	TRBJ2-5	.
CASSGTSGRGETQYF	TGTGCCAGCAGCGGGACTAGCGGGAGGGGGGAGACCCAGTACTTC	15	TRBV7-2	.	TRBJ2-5	TRBD2
CASSSGRGDYNEQFF	TGTGCCAGCAGTTCCGGGAGAGGGGATTACAATGAGCAGTTCTTC	15	TRBV6-6	.	TRBJ2-1	.
CSASRSYEQYF	TGCAGTGCTAGTCGCAGCTACGAGCAGTACTTC	11	TRBV20-1	.	TRBJ2-7	.
CASSFGGSVTEAFF	TGTGCCAGCAGTTTTGGGGGCTCAGTCACTGAAGCTTTCTTT	14	TRBV28	.	TRBJ1-1	.
CATSRGQGLNTEAFF	TGTGCCACCAGCAGAGGACAGGGGCTGAACACTGAAGCTTTCTTT	15	TRBV15	.	TRBJ1-1	TRBD1
CARGQGGYGYTF	TGTGCCAGGGGACAGGGAGGGTATGGCTACACCTTC	12	TRBV6-5	.	TRBJ1-2	TRBD1
CASSLSEGIYEQYF	TGTGCCAGCAGCTTATCCGAGGGAATCTACGAGCAGTACTTC	14	TRBV7-2	.	TRBJ2-7	.
CASTAPGGQGVNQPQHF	TGTGCCAGTACCGCACCGGGGGGACAGGGGGTCAATCAGCCCCAGCATTTT	17	TRBV19	.	TRBJ1-5	TRBD1
CASSSTLAGGGEQYF	TGTGCCAGCAGCTCCACCTTAGCGGGAGGGGGAGAGCAGTACTTC	15	TRBV7-2	.	TRBJ2-7	TRBD2
CASSHGQGDTEAFF	TGTGCCAGCAGCCATGGACAGGGCGACACTGAAGCTTTCTTT	14	TRBV7-2	.	TRBJ1-1	TRBD1
CASSLKTGGTGELFF	TGTGCCAGCAGCTTAAAGACAGGGGGGACCGGGGAGCTGTTTTTT	15	TRBV7-2	.	TRBJ2-2	TRBD1
CASSGAIQETQYF	TGTGCCAGCAGTGGGGCTATCCAAGAGACCCAGTACTTC	13	TRBV12-3/TRBV12-4	.	TRBJ2-5	.
CASSRDSNYGYTF	TGTGCCAGCAGCCGTGACTCAAACTATGGCTACACCTTC	13	TRBV7-2	.	TRBJ1-2	.
CATSANGEQGDTEAFF	TGTGCCACCAGTGCCAATGGCGAACAGGGAGACACTGAAGCTTTCTTT	16	TRBV24-1	.	TRBJ1-1	.
CASSPSGGETQYF	TGTGCCAGCAGTCCGAGCGGGGGGGAGACCCAGTACTTC	13	TRBV7-3	once	TRBJ2-5	TRBD2
CASSEGTIRLVGELFF	TGTGCCAGCAGTGAAGGGACAATCCGATTAGTGGGGGAGCTGTTTTTT	16	TRBV2	once	TRBJ2-2	.
CASSPGSSGNTIYF	TGTGCCAGCAGTCCTGGTAGCTCTGGAAACACCATATATTTT	14	TRBV9	.	TRBJ1-3	.
CASSLAGADSPLHF	TGTGCCAGCAGTTTGGCGGGAGCTGACTCACCCCTCCACTTT	14	TRBV2	.	TRBJ1-6	.
CASSITGRSNYGYTF	TGTGCCAGCAGTATAACAGGGCGCAGTAACTATGGCTACACCTTC	15	TRBV28	.	TRBJ1-2	.
CASSTRTSGKFQHEQYF	TGTGCCAGCAGCACCCGGACTAGCGGGAAATTTCAACACGAGCAGTACTTC	17	TRBV5-6	.	TRBJ2-7	TRBD2
CASRAGWGSPGETQYF	TGTGCCAGTAGGGCAGGATGGGGCTCCCCGGGAGAGACCCAGTACTTC	16	TRBV19	.	TRBJ2-5	.
CASSLDGTASDEQYF	TGCGCCAGCAGCTTAGACGGGACAGCCAGCGACGAGCAGTACTTC	15	TRBV5-1	.	TRBJ2-7	TRBD1
CASTTARGGSPLHF	TGTGCCAGCACCACGGCCCGGGGAGGATCACCCCTCCACTTT	14	TRBV27	.	TRBJ1-6	.
CASSLRGHRSPLHF	TGCGCCAGCAGCTTGAGAGGGCACAGATCACCCCTCCACTTT	14	TRBV5-1	few	TRBJ1-6	.
CATSREVGGQFF	TGTGCCACCAGCAGAGAGGTAGGCGGGCAGTTCTTC	12	TRBV15	.	TRBJ2-1	.
CASSASGLGSGYTF	TGTGCCAGCAGTGCTTCGGGGTTAGGCTCGGGCTACACCTTC	14	TRBV2	.	TRBJ1-2	.